These T cell receptor beta chains were read from a single sample in a study of cytomegalovirus exposure and HLA in healthy donors. This table comes from immunoSEQ multiplex PCR, and its TCRdb copy is limited to in-frame clones, with some not included. The sample includes 180,000 or so clones, around 85% of them seen just once. Sequenced sample: PBMCs. These receptor sequences come from a man aged 18 to 29 in good health and CMV-seropositive. The CDR3 runs from the conserved cysteine through the conserved F or W. The order of the fields is J gene, D gene, V gene, clone size, CDR3 DNA, CDR3 protein. D genes are given only for firm matches. A clone size is listed for some rows: how often the clone was seen (once, few, many), or a class if it is expanded.

TRBJ1-1 . TRBV19 . TGTGCCAGTAGTGCGAGGAGGGCTGAAGCTTTCTTT CASSARRAEAFF
TRBJ1-2 TRBD1 TRBV7-9 . TGTGCCAGCAGCTCCGGTCCGGACAGGGGCTACACCTTC CASSSGPDRGYTF
TRBJ1-4 . TRBV30 . TGTGCCTGGGGGAGCCCTTTGGATAAGGTGTTTTTT CAWGSPLDKVFF
TRBJ2-7 . TRBV4-1 once TGCGCCAGCAGCCAACCGACAGGTATTTCCTACGAGCAGTACTTC CASSQPTGISYEQYF
TRBJ1-1 . TRBV2 . TGTGCCAGCAGTGAGCGGGCTCTCGGGGAAGCTTTCTTT CASSERALGEAFF
TRBJ1-3 . TRBV10-3 . TGTGCCATCAGCGCCGCAGGGGCCCTCTCTGGAAACACCATATATTTT CAISAAGALSGNTIYF
TRBJ2-3 TRBD2 TRBV27 . TGTGCCAGCACAAAGTTCCCCAAGCGGGGGGTTGGAGATACGCAGTATTTT CASTKFPKRGVGDTQYF
TRBJ1-2 TRBD1 TRBV28 . TGTGCCAGCAGTCGCCTGACCTCCGGGACAGGGGATGGTGGCTACACCTTC CASSRLTSGTGDGGYTF
TRBJ1-2 TRBD1 TRBV7-9 . TGTTCCAGCAGCTTGGGACAGGGTAACTATGGCTACACCTTC CSSSLGQGNYGYTF
TRBJ2-7 . TRBV7-3 . TGTGCCAGCAGCTTAGGGGCCGGTTCCTACGAGCAGTACTTC CASSLGAGSYEQYF
TRBJ1-4 . TRBV9 few TGTGCCAGCAGCGTAAGGGGCGGTAGACCCAATGAAAAACTGTTTTTT CASSVRGGRPNEKLFF
TRBJ2-5 TRBD1 TRBV5-4 . TGTGCCAGCAGCCCAGGGACAGTTCAAGAGACCCAGTACTTC CASSPGTVQETQYF
TRBJ2-3 TRBD2 TRBV7-6 . TGTGCCAGCAGCTTAGGTATAGCGGGGAGCACAGATACGCAGTATTTT CASSLGIAGSTDTQYF
TRBJ2-7 . TRBV9 . TGTGCCAGCAGCCTCCTAGGATCCTACGAGCAGTACTTC CASSLLGSYEQYF
TRBJ2-7 TRBD2 TRBV10-2 . TGCGCCAGCACCCCCAAGGGAGGGGCCAAATCCTACGAGCAGTACTTC CASTPKGGAKSYEQYF
TRBJ2-3 . TRBV7-8 . TGTGCCAGCAGCTTCGGGGGCACAGATACGCAGTATTTT CASSFGGTDTQYF
TRBJ2-3 . TRBV7-7 . TGTGCTAGCAGCTTATCCGGGGGCACAGATACGCAGTATTTT CASSLSGGTDTQYF
TRBJ1-5 . TRBV14 few TGTGCCAGCAGCCAAGACTATCAGCCCCAGCATTTT CASSQDYQPQHF
TRBJ2-2 . TRBV11-2 . TGTGCCAGCAGCATTCTGGACACCACCGGGGAGCTGTTTTTT CASSILDTTGELFF
TRBJ1-4 TRBD1 TRBV10-2 . TGCGCCAGCCAACCAGCCGGGACAGGGACTGAAAAACTGTTTTTT CASQPAGTGTEKLFF
TRBJ2-5 TRBD2 TRBV19 . TGTGCCAGTAGTGGGACCCCCAGCGGGGGGCCTGAGACCCAGTACTTC CASSGTPSGGPETQYF
TRBJ2-7 . TRBV7-8 . TGTGCCAGCAGCCACGCAGAGGCCCTCTACGAGCAGTACTTC CASSHAEALYEQYF
TRBJ1-3 TRBD1 TRBV18 . TGTGCCAGCTCACCACCGATCTGGGACAGGGAACCGGGAGATGGAAACACCATATATTTT CASSPPIWDREPGDGNTIYF
TRBJ2-5 . TRBV29-1 . TGCAGCGTTGCCGCAGGGTACGAGACCCAGTACTTC CSVAAGYETQYF
TRBJ2-2 TRBD2 TRBV14 . TGTGCCAGCAGCTCCCGGGGGGGGCTCACCGGGGAGCTGTTTTTT CASSSRGGLTGELFF
TRBJ2-1 TRBD2 TRBV4-1 . TGCGCCAGCAGCCAGCGTCCGGGACTAGCTCTAAGGGATGAGCAGTTCTTC CASSQRPGLALRDEQFF
TRBJ1-5 . TRBV7-9 . TGTGCCAGCACTCGGGGCAATCAGCCCCAGCATTTT CASTRGNQPQHF
TRBJ2-6 . TRBV5-1 . TGCGCCAGCAGCTTGGAACGGAGCTCTGGGGCCAACGTCCTGACTTTC CASSLERSSGANVLTF
TRBJ2-5 . TRBV4-3 . TGCGCCAGCAGCCCTCCCGGTGAAGAGACCCAGTACTTC CASSPPGEETQYF
TRBJ2-7 TRBD1 TRBV7-2 once TGTGCCAGCAGCTTAGCCGGGACAGCTACCCGCTCCTACGAGCAGTACTTC CASSLAGTATRSYEQYF
TRBJ1-1 . TRBV11-3 . TGTGCCAGCAGCCGAGGCCGGGGTGGGCGGCACACTGAAGCTTTCTTT CASSRGRGGRHTEAFF
TRBJ1-2 . TRBV20-1 . TGCAGTGCAATCACAGGGAATGGCTACACCTTC CSAITGNGYTF
TRBJ2-1 TRBD1 TRBV25-1 . TGTGCCAGCAGTTCCCGGACAGGGCCTCTCTATGGTGTGCAGTTCTTC CASSSRTGPLYGVQFF
TRBJ2-1 TRBD2 TRBV7-6 . TGTGCCAGCAGCAAACTAGCGGGGGGCGGGAGGGAGGAGCAGTTCTTC CASSKLAGGGREEQFF
TRBJ1-1 . TRBV10-3 . TGTGCCATCAGTGAGTCGCGGGGGCTGGTCTCTGAAGCTTTCTTT CAISESRGLVSEAFF
TRBJ2-7 TRBD1 TRBV19 . TGTGCCAGTAGTATTTCGGGACAGGGATCCTACGAGCAGTACTTC CASSISGQGSYEQYF
TRBJ2-5 . TRBV29-1 . TGCAGCGTTGCCACACTCTCCAAGGGGGAGACCCAGTACTTC CSVATLSKGETQYF
TRBJ2-2 TRBD1 TRBV30 . TGTGCCTGGAGTGACGGGACAGGGTTCGTTGGGGAGCTGTTTTTT CAWSDGTGFVGELFF
TRBJ1-5 . TRBV15 . TGTGCCACCAGCAGAAACCGGAATCAGCCCCAGCATTTT CATSRNRNQPQHF
TRBJ1-1 . TRBV5-5 . TGTGCCAGTGAAACCCTAGGCGTGGGACAACCGAACACTGAAGCTTTCTTT CASETLGVGQPNTEAFF
TRBJ1-2 TRBD1 TRBV6-5 . TGTGCCAGCAGGGACAGGGTTGGCGGCTACACCTTC CASRDRVGGYTF
TRBJ2-2 . TRBV19 . TGTGCCAGTAGTACGAACGGACAGAGATTGAACACCGGGGAGCTGTTTTTT CASSTNGQRLNTGELFF
TRBJ2-1 TRBD2 TRBV29-1 once TGCAGCGTTGAAGGCCTAGCGGGGGAGTCCAGGTCCTACAATGAGCAGTTCTTC CSVEGLAGESRSYNEQFF
TRBJ2-3 TRBD2 TRBV6-1 . TGTGCCAGCAGTGAAGCCTCAGCGGGGGGGCGGGATACGCAGTATTTT CASSEASAGGRDTQYF
TRBJ1-2 TRBD1 TRBV13 . TGTGCCAGCAGCCCCGCTGGGACAGGGCCTTTAGGTGGCTACACCTTC CASSPAGTGPLGGYTF
TRBJ2-3 TRBD2 TRBV19 . TGTGCCAGTAGTACCGGGACTAGATCTAGCACAGATACGCAGTATTTT CASSTGTRSSTDTQYF
TRBJ2-7 . TRBV21-1 . TGTGCCAGCAGCAACAACAGGCCTCAGACCTACGAGCAGTACTTC CASSNNRPQTYEQYF
TRBJ2-3 TRBD1 TRBV2 . TGTGCCAGTAAACAGGGGGCGATACCCTACACAGATACGCAGTATTTT CASKQGAIPYTDTQYF
TRBJ1-2 TRBD1 TRBV29-1 . TGCAGCGTTGAAGACCTGGGACAGTCTGGCTACACCTTC CSVEDLGQSGYTF
TRBJ2-2 TRBD1 TRBV29-1 . TGCAGCGTCGCCGGGACAGGGTACACCGGGGAGCTGTTTTTT CSVAGTGYTGELFF
TRBJ1-4 . TRBV9 . TGTGCCAGCAGCGTCGGCAGCGCGGTTTCTAATGAAAAACTGTTTTTT CASSVGSAVSNEKLFF
TRBJ2-4 . TRBV7-9 . TGTGCCAGCAGCTCCCCCCTTGAGGGAAAAAACATTCAGTACTTC CASSSPLEGKNIQYF